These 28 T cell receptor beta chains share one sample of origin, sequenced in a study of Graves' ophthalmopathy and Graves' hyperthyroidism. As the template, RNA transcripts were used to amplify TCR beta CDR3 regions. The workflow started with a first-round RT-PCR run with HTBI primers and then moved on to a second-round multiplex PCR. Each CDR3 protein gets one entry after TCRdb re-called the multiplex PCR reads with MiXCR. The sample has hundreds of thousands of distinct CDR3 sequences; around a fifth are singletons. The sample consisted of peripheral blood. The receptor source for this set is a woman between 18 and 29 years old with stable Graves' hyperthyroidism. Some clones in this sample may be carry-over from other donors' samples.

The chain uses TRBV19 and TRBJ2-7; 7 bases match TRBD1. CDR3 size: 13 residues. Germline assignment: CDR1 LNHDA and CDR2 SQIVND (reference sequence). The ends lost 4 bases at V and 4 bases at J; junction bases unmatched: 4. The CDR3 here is CASSNHRGYEQYF. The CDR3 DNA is TGTGCCAGTAGTAATCACAGGGGATACGAGCAGTACTTC. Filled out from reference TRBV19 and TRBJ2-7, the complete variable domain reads DGGITQSPKYLFRKEGQNVTLSCEQNLNHDAMYWYRQDPGQGLRLIYYSQIVNDFQKGDIAEGYSVSREKKESFPLTVTSAQKNPTAFYLCASSNHRGYEQYFGPGTRLTVT.

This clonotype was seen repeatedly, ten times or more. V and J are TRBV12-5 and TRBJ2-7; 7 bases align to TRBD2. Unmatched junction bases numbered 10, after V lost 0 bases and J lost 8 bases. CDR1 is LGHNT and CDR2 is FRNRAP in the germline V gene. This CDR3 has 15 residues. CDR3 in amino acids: CASGLVIGRVIQQYF. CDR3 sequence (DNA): TGTGCTAGTGGTTTGGTAATTGGGAGGGTCATACAGCAGTACTTC.

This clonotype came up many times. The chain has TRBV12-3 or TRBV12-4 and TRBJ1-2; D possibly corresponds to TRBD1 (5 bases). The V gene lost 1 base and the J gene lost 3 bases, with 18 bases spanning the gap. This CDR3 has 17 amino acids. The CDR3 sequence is CASSLGGQGGFDYGYTF. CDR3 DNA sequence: TGTGCCAGCAGTTTAGGAGGCCAGGGTGGATTCGACTATGGCTACACCTTC.

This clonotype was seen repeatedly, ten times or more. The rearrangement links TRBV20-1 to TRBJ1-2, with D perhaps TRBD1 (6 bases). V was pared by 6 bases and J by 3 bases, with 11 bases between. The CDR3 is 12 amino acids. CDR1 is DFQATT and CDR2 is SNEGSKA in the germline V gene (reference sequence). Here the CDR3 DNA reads TGCAGTGCCTCACAGGGTGACTATGGCTACACCTTC. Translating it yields CSASQGDYGYTF.

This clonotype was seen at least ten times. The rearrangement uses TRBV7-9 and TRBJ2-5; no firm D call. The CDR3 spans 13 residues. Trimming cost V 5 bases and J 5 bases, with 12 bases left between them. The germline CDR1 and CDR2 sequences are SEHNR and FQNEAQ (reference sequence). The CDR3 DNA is TGTGCCAGCAGCCTCGGTGGTCCCGAGACCCAGTACTTC. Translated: CASSLGGPETQYF.

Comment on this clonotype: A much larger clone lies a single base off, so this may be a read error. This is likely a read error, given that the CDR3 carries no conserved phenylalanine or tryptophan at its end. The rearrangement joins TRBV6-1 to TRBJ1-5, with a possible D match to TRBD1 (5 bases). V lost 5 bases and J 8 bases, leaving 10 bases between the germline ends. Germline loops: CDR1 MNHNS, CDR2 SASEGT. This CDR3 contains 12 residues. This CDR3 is CASSSGGEPQHS. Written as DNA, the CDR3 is TGTGCCAGCAGTAGCGGGGGGGAGCCCCAGCATTCT.

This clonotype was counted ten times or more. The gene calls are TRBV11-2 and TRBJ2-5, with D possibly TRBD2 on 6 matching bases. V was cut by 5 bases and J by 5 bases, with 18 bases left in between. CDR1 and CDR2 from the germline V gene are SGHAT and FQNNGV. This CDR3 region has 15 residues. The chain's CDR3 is CASSPGGRAGETQYF. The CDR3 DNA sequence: TGTGCCAGCAGCCCCGGCGGGCGGGCGGGGGAGACCCAGTACTTC.

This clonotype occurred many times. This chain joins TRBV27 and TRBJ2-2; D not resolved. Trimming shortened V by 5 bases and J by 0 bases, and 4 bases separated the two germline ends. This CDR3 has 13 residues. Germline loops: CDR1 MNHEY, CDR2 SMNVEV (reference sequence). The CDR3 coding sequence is TGTGCCAGCAGTACCCCGAACACCGGGGAGCTGTTTTTT. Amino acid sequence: CASSTPNTGELFF.

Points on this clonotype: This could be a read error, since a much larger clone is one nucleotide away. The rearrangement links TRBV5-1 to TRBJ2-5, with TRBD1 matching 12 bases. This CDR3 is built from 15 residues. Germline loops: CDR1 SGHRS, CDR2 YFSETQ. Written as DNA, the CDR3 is TGCGCCAGCAGCTTGGAGGGACAGGGGGCAGAGACCCGGTACTTC. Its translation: CASSLEGQGAETRYF.

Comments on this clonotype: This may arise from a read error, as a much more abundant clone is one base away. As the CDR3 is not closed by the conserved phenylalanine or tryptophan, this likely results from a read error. The CDR3 region is CASSFVGETGYTV. CDR3 coding DNA: TGTGCCAGCAGTTTCGTAGGGGAAACTGGCTACACCGTC. V is TRBV28 and J is TRBJ1-2; the D gene is possibly TRBD1 (5 bases). V lost 3 bases and J lost 7, with 12 bases in between. Germline values: CDR1 MDHEN, CDR2 SYDVKM. This CDR3 spans 13 amino acids.

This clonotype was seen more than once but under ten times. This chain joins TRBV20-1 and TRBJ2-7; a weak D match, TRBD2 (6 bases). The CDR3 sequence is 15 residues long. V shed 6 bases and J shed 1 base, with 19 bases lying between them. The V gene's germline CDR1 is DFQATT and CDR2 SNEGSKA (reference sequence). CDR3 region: CSAAGRGSGSYEQYF. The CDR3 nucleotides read TGCAGTGCAGCCGGGCGGGGAAGTGGGTCCTACGAGCAGTACTTC.

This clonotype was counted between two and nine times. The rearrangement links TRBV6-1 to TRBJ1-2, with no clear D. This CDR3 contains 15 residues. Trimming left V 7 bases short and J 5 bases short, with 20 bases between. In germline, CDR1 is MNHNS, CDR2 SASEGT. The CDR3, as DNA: TGTGCCAGCACCCGAGCCCAGTCGACCGTTTATGGCTACACCTTC. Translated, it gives CASTRAQSTVYGYTF.

As DNA, the CDR3 is TGCGCCAGCAGCTTGGATAGCGGGAGCACCGGGGAGCTGTTTTTT. This encodes CASSLDSGSTGELFF. The genes are TRBV5-1 and TRBJ2-2, with 9 nucleotides matching TRBD2. Germline loops: CDR1 SGHRS, CDR2 YFSETQ. The CDR3 is 15 amino acids. The V segment lost 0 bases and the J segment 4 bases; nucleotides outside the gene matches: 1.

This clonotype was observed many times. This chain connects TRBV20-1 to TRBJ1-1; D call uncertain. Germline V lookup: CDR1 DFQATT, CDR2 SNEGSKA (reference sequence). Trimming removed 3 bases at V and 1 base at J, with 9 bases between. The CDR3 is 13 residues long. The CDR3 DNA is TGCAGTGCTAGGGCTTGGGGGAACACTGAAGCTTTCTTT. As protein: CSARAWGNTEAFF.

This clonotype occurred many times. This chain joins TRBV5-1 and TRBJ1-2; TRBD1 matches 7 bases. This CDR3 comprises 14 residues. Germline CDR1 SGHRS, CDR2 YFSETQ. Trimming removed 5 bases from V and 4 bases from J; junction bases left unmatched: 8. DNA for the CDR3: TGCGCCAGCAGGCTCAAACAGGGGATCTATGGCTACACCTTC. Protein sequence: CASRLKQGIYGYTF.

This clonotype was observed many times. CDR3 coding DNA: TGTGCCACCAGCAGAGGTCGGCAGGGCAATCAGCCCCAGCATTTT. It translates to CATSRGRQGNQPQHF. V and J are TRBV15 and TRBJ1-5, with D unclear. The CDR3 contains 15 residues. The V end was cut by 1 base, the J end by 2 bases, with 9 bases between. Germline V gives CDR1 LNHNV, CDR2 YYDKDF (reference sequence).

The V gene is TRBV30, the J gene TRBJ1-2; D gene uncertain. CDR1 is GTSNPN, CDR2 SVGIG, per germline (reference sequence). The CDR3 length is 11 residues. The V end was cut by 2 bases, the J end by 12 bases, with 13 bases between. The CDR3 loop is CAWSPFLEHTF. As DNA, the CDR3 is TGTGCCTGGAGTCCATTCTTAGAACACACCTTC. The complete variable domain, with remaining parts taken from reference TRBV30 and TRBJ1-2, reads SQTIHQWPATLVQPVGSPLSLECTVEGTSNPNLYWYRQAAGRGLQLLFYSVGIGQISSEVPQNLSASRPQDRQFILSSKKLLLSDSGFYLCAWSPFLEHTFGSGTRLTVV.

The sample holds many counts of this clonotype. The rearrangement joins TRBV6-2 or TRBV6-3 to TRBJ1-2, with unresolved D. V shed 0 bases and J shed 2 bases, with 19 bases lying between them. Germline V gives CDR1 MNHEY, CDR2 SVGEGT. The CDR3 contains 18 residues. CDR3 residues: CASSYSLPSRLQNYGYTF. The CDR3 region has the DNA TGTGCCAGCAGTTACTCCCTACCCTCGAGATTACAAAACTATGGCTACACCTTC.

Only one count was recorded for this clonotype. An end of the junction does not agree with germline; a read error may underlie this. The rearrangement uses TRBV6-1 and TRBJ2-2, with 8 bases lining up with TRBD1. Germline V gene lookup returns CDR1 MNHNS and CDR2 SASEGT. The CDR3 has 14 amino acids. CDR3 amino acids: CVSVLTGDIGELFF. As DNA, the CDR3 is TGTGTCAGCGTCCTGACAGGGGACATCGGGGAGCTGTTTTTT.

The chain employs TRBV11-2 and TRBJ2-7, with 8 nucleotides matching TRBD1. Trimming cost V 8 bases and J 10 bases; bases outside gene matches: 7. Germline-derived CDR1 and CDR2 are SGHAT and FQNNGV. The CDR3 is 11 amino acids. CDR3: CASETGGQQYF. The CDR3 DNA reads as TGTGCCAGCGAAACAGGGGGACAACAGTACTTC. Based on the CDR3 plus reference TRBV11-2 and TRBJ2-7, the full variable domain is EAGVAQSPRYKIIEKRQSVAFWCNPISGHATLYWYQQILGQGPKLLIQFQNNGVVDDSQLPKDRFSAERLKGVDSTLKIQPAKLEDSAVYLCASETGGQQYFGPGTRLTVT.

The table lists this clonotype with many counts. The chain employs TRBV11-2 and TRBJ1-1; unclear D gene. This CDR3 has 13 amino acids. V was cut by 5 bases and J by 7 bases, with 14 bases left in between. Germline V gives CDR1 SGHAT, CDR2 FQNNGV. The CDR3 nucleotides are TGTGCCAGCAGCCCGGTTGGGGTACTTGAAGCTTTCTTT. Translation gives CASSPVGVLEAFF.

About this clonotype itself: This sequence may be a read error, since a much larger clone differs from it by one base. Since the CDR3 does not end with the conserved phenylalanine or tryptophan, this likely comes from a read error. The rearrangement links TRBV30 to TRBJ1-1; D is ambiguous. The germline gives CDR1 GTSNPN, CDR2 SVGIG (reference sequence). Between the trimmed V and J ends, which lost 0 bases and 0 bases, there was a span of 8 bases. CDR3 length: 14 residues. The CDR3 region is CAWSVDTVNTEAFL. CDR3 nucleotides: TGTGCCTGGAGTGTAGACACCGTGAACACTGAAGCTTTCTTG.

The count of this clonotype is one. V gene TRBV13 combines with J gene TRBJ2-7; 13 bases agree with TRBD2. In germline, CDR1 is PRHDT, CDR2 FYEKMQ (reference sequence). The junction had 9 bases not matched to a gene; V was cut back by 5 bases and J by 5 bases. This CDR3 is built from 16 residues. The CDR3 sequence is CASSGTSGISSDEQYF. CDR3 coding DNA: TGTGCCAGCAGCGGGACTAGCGGGATAAGCAGCGACGAGCAGTACTTC.

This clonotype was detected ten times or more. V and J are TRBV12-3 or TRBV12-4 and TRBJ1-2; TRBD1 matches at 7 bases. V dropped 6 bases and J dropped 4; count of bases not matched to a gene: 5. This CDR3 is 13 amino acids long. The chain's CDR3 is CASSLGQIYGYTF. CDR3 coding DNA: TGTGCCAGCAGCCTGGGACAGATCTATGGCTACACCTTC.

CDR3 DNA: TGTGCCAGCAGCGGGGGACAGGGGGCCGGTAATTCACCCCTCCACTTT. This gives the protein CASSGGQGAGNSPLHF. The chain carries TRBV11-2 and TRBJ1-6; TRBD1 matches at 12 bases. CDR1 and CDR2 from the germline V gene are SGHAT and FQNNGV. CDR3 length: 16 residues. The J segment lost 6 bases and the V segment lost 5 bases, leaving 5 bases of the junction unmatched. Variable domain in full (rest from reference TRBV11-2 and TRBJ1-6): EAGVAQSPRYKIIEKRQSVAFWCNPISGHATLYWYQQILGQGPKLLIQFQNNGVVDDSQLPKDRFSAERLKGVDSTLKIQPAKLEDSAVYLCASSGGQGAGNSPLHFGNGTRLTVT.

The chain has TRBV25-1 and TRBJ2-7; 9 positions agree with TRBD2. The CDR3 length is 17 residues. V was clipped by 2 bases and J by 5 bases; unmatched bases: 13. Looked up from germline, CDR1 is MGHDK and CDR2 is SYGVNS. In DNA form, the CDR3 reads TGTGCCAGCAGTGAACATATTGGCGGGAGGGTTCGGGACGAGCAGTACTTC. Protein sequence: CASSEHIGGRVRDEQYF.

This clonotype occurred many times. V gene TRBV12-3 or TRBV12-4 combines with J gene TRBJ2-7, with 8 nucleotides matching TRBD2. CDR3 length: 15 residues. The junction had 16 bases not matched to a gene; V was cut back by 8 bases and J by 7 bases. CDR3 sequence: CASAWGTSGSWEQYF. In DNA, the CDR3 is TGTGCCAGCGCGTGGGGTACTAGCGGAAGTTGGGAGCAGTACTTC.

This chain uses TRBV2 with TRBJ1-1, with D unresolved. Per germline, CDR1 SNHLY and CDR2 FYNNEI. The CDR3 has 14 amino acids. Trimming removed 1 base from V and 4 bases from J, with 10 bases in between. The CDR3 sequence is CASSEEGFGTEAFF. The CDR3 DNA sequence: TGTGCCAGCAGTGAAGAGGGTTTCGGCACTGAAGCTTTCTTT. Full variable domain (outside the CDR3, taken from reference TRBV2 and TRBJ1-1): EPEVTQTPSHQVTQMGQEVILRCVPISNHLYFYWYRQILGQKVEFLVSFYNNEISEKSEIFDDQFSVERPDGSNFTLKIRSTKLEDSAMYFCASSEEGFGTEAFFGQGTRLTVV.